This T cell receptor (beta chain) stems from a study of OX40 agonist ivuxolimab in advanced cancers. Study results and caveats: The 0.1-3.0 mg/kg partial responders had among the lowest clonal expansion. Also showing low normalized T-cell clonal expansion were some of the nonresponders.

As concerns this clone: No antigen is known for it.

TCRdb's copy holds only in-frame clones and misses some; the assay was immunoSEQ multiplex PCR. The sample has about 77,000 clones, 85% to 90% seen once; the top ten hold roughly 0.71%. CDR3 size: 14 residues. The germline V gene encodes CDR1 MDHEN and CDR2 SYDVKM. Trimming shortened V by 6 bases and J by 4 bases, and 15 bases separated the two germline ends. The sequence came from an adult with an advanced solid tumor such as melanoma, head and neck, liver or kidney cancer. The rearrangement links TRBV28 to TRBJ1-2; no reliable D call. The starting material was CD4+ or CD8+ T cells sorted from blood, obtained in a trial of the OX40 agonist ivuxolimab. The CDR3 loop reads CASRSGQALYGYTF. The CDR3 DNA reads as TGTGCCAGCAGATCCGGTCAGGCCCTCTATGGCTACACCTTC.